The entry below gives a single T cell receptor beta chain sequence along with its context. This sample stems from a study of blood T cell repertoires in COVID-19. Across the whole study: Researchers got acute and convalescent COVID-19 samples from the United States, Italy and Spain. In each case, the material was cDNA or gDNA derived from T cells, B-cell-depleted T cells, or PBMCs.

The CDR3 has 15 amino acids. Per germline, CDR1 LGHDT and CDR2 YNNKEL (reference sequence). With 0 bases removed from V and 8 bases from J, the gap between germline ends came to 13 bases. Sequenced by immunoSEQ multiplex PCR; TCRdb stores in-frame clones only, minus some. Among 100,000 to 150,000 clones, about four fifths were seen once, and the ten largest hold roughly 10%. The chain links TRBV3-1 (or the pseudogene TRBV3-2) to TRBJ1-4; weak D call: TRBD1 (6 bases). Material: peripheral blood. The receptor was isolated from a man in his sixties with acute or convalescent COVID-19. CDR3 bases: TGTGCCAGCAGCCAAGATCTCCAGGGACACGAAAAACTGTTTTTT. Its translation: CASSQDLQGHEKLFF.